This TCR beta chain stems from a study of blood T cell repertoires in COVID-19. Sequencing used immunoSEQ multiplex PCR; TCRdb keeps in-frame clones, though not all of them. The sample yields 150,000 to 200,000 clones, roughly 87% seen once. The CDR3 is 14 residues long. V gave up 3 bases and J gave up 3 bases, with 12 bases separating them. Germline V lookup: CDR1 MNHEY, CDR2 SVGAGI. The receptor was derived from a woman between 40 and 55 years old with acute or convalescent COVID-19. This chain uses TRBV6-5 with TRBJ2-7; maybe TRBD2 (6 bases). Source material: peripheral blood. The CDR3 reads CASSYSGYGYEQYF. CDR3 DNA sequence: TGTGCCAGCAGTTATAGCGGCTATGGCTACGAGCAGTACTTC.